This T cell receptor (beta chain) was retrieved from a study of a mutant IDH1 vaccine in newly diagnosed glioma. The wider study: Vaccinations were initiated 4-6 weeks following radiotherapy alone, or were given together with temozolomide cycles.

Assay: immunoSEQ multiplex PCR; the TCRdb copy retains only in-frame clones and omits some. The sample lists tens of thousands of clones, 80% to 90% occurring once. Study-wide results and caveats: Vaccine-induced immune responses were detected in over 90% of patients.

Comments on this clone: Its target is unknown.

This CDR3 has 13 amino acids. The germline CDR1 and CDR2 sequences are SGDLS and YYNGEE. Trimming pared 3 bases from V and 5 bases from J, leaving 9 bases between. Noted time point: week 5, during vaccination. In every dose of vaccine, 300 ug of mutant IDH1 20-mer peptide was given alongside topical imiquimod. Astrocytomas found in donors were new, WHO grade 3 or 4, IDH1-mutant and ATRX-lost. The chain uses TRBV9 and TRBJ2-1; D is possibly TRBD1 (6 bases). This receptor was identified in a woman aged 45-59 years with glioma. The sequences come from PBMCs, collected from a glioma patient whose treatment included an IDH1 peptide vaccine. DNA for the CDR3: TGTGCCAGCAGCGCAGGGACACACAATGAGCAGTTCTTC. Translation: CASSAGTHNEQFF. Full variable domain (outside the CDR3, taken from reference TRBV9 and TRBJ2-1): DSGVTQTPKHLITATGQRVTLRCSPRSGDLSVYWYQQSLDQGLQFLIQYYNGEERAKGNILERFSAQQFPDLHSELNLSSLELGDSALYFCASSAGTHNEQFFGPGTRLTVL.